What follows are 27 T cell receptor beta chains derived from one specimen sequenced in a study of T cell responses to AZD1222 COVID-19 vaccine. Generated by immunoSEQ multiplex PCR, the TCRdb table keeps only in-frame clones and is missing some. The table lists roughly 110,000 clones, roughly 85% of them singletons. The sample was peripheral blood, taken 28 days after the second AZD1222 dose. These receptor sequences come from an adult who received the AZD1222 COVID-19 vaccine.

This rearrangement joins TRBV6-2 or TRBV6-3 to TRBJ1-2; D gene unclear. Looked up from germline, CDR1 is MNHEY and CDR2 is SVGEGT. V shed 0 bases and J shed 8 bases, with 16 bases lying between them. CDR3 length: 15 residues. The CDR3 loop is CASSYSSGPPRGYTF. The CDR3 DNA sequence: TGTGCCAGCAGTTACTCGAGTGGTCCTCCCAGAGGCTACACCTTC.

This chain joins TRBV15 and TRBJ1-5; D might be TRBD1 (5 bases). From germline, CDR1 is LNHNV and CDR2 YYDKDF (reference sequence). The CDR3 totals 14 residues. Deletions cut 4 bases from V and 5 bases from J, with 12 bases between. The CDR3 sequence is CATSITGPHQPQHF. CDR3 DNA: TGTGCCACCAGCATTACGGGACCTCATCAGCCCCAGCATTTT.

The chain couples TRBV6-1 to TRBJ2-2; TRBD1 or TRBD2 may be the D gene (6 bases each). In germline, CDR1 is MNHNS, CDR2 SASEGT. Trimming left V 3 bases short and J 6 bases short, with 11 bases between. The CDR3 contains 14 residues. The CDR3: CASSEFGGPGELFF. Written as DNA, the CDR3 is TGTGCCAGCAGTGAGTTTGGGGGGCCCGGGGAGCTGTTTTTT.

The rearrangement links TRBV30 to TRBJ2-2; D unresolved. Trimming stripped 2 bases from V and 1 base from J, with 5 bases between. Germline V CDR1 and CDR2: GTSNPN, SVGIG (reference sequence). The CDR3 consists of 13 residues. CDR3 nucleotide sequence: TGTGCCTGGAGTTCCGGGAACACCGGGGAGCTGTTTTTT. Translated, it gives CAWSSGNTGELFF.

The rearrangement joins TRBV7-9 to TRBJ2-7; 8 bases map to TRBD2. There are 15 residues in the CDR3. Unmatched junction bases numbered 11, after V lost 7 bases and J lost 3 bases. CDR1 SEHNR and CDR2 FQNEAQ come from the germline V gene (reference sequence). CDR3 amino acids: CASTPREGPIYEQYF. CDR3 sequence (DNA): TGTGCCAGCACACCCCGGGAGGGCCCGATCTACGAGCAGTACTTC.

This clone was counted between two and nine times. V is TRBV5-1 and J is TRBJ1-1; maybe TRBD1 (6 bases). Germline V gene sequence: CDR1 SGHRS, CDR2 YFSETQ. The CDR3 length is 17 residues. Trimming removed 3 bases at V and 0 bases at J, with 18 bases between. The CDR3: CASSSGMDSGMNTEAFF. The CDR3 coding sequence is TGCGCCAGCAGCTCGGGAATGGACAGCGGAATGAACACTGAAGCTTTCTTT.

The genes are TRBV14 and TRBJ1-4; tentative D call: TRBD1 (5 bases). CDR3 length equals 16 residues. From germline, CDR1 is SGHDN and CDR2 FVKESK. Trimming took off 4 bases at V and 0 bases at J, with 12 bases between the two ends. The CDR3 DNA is TGTGCCAGCAGCCGGGGGGGGTCGACAACTAATGAAAAACTGTTTTTT. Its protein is CASSRGGSTTNEKLFF.

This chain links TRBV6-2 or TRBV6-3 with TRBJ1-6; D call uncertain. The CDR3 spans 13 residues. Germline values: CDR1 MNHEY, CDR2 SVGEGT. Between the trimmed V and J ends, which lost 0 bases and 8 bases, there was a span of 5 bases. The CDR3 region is CASSYSIDSPLHF. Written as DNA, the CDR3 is TGTGCCAGCAGTTACTCTATCGATTCACCCCTCCACTTT.

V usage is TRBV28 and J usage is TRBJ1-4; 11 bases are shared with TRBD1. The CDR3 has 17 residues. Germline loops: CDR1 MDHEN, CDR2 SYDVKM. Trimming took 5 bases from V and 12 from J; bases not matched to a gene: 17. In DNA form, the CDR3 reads TGTGCCAGCAGTCCTCAACGGAGGACAGGGGGCAGAAAGGAACTGTTTTTT. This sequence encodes CASSPQRRTGGRKELFF.

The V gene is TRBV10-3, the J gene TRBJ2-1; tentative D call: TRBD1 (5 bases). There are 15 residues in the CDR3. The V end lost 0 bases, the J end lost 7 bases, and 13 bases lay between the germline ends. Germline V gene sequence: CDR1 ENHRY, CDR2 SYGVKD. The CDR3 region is CAISESLDKANEQFF. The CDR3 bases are TGTGCCATCAGTGAGTCTTTGGACAAAGCGAATGAGCAGTTCTTC.

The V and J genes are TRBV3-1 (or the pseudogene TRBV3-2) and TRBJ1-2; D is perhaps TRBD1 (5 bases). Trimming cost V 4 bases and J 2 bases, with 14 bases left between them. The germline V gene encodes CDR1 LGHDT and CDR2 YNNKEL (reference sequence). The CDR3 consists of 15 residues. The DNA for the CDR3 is TGTGCCAGCAGCCGGGACCCGGGTACCAACTATGGCTACACCTTC. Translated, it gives CASSRDPGTNYGYTF.

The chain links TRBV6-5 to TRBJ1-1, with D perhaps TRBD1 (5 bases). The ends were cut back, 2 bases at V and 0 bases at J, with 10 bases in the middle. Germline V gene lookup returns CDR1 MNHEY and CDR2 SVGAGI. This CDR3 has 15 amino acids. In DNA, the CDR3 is TGTGCCAGCAGTTACCGGGGGGGGGTGAACACTGAAGCTTTCTTT. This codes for CASSYRGGVNTEAFF.

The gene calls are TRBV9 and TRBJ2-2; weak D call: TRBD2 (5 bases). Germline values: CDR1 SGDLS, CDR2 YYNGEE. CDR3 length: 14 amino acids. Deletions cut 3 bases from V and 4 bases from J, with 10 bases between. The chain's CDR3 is CASSAASPTGELFF. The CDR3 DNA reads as TGTGCCAGCAGCGCGGCTAGCCCCACCGGGGAGCTGTTTTTT. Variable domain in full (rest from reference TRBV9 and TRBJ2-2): DSGVTQTPKHLITATGQRVTLRCSPRSGDLSVYWYQQSLDQGLQFLIQYYNGEERAKGNILERFSAQQFPDLHSELNLSSLELGDSALYFCASSAASPTGELFFGEGSRLTVL.

CDR3 bases: TGCGCCAGCAGCCAAGTTCGACAGGGAACTGATAATTCACCCCTCCACTTT. Encoded protein: CASSQVRQGTDNSPLHF. This chain connects TRBV4-1 to TRBJ1-6; 7 bases agree with TRBD1. This CDR3 is built from 17 residues. J gave up 5 bases and V 1 base, and 8 bases lay outside the gene matches. Germline CDR1 is MGHRA and CDR2 is YSYEKL.

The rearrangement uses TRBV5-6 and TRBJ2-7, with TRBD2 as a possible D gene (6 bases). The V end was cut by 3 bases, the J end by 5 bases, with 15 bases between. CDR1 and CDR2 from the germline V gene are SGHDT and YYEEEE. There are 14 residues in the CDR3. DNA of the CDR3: TGTGCCAGCAGCTGGGTGGAGGGAGAGAACGAGCAGTACTTC. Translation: CASSWVEGENEQYF.

The CDR3 DNA reads as TGTGCCAGCAGCTTGGCTGGTGGTTTCCACTACGAGCAGTACTTC. It is translated as CASSLAGGFHYEQYF. V usage is TRBV5-4 and J usage is TRBJ2-7; D uncertain. The germline V gene has CDR1 SGHNT and CDR2 YYREEE (reference sequence). The CDR3 has 15 residues. V was shortened by 0 bases and J by 3 bases, with 13 bases between the two germline ends.

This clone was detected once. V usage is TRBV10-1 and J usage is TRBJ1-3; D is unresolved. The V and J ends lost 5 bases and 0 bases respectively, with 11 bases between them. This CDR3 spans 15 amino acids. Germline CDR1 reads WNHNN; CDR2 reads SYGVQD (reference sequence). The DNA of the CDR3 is TGCGCCAGCAGTAAAGACGGCAACTCTGGAAACACCATATATTTT. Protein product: CASSKDGNSGNTIYF.

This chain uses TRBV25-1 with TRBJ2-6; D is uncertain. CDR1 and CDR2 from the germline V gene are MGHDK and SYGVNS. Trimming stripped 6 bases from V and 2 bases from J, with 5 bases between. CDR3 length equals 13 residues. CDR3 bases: TGTGCCAGCAGCAAAACTGGGGCCAACGTCCTGACTTTC. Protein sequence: CASSKTGANVLTF.

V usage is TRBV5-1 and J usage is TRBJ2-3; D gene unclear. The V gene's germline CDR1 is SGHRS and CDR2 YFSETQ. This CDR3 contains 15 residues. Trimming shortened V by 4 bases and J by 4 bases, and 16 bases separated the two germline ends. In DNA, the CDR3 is TGCGCCAGCAGCACAACAGTGGGCTTCGCAGATACGCAGTATTTT. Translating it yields CASSTTVGFADTQYF.

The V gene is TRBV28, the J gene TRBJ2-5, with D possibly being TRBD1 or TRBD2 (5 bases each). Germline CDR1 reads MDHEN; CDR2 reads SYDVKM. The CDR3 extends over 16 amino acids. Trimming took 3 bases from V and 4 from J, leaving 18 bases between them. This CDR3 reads CASSFVSGPRGETQYF. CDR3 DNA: TGTGCCAGCAGTTTTGTTTCGGGGCCGAGGGGAGAGACCCAGTACTTC.

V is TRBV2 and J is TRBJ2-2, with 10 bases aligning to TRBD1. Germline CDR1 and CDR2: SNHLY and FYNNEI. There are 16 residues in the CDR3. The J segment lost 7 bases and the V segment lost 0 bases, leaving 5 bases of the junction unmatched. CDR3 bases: TGTGCCAGCAGTGAAGCGCATTGGACAGGGGGCGGGGAGCTGTTTTTT. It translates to CASSEAHWTGGGELFF.

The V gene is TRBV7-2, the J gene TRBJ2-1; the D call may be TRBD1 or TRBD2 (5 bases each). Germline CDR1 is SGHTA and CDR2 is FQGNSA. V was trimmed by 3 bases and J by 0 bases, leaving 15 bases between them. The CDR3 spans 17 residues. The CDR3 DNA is TGTGCCAGCAGCTTTCGGGGCAGACAAAGCTCCTACAATGAGCAGTTCTTC. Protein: CASSFRGRQSSYNEQFF.

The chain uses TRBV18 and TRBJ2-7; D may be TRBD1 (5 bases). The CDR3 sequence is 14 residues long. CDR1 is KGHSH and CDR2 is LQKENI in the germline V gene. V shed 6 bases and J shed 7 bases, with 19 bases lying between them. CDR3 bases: TGTGCCAGCTCCCCGTCCGATGGGGCTCGGGAGCAGTACTTC. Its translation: CASSPSDGAREQYF.

For the CDR3, the DNA is TGTGCCAGCAGTCCCTATGGGCAGGGGGCCCAAGAGACCCAGTACTTC. It specifies CASSPYGQGAQETQYF. The chain has TRBV2 and TRBJ2-5; 8 bases are a match to TRBD1. CDR1 and CDR2 from the germline V gene are SNHLY and FYNNEI. V was pared by 5 bases and J by 1 base, with 9 bases of the junction left unmatched. This CDR3 region has 16 residues.

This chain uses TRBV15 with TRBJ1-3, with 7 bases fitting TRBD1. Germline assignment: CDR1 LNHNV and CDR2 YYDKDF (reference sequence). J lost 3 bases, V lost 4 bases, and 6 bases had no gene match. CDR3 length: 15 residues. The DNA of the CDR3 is TGTGCCACCAGCAAAACAGGGGAGGTTGGAAACACCATATATTTT. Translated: CATSKTGEVGNTIYF.

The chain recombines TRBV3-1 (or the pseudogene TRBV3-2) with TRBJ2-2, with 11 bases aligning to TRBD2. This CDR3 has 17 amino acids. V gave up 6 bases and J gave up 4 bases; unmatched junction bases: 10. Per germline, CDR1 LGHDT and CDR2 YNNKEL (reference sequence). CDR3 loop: CASRLGRLAGTTGELFF. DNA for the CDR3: TGTGCCAGCAGGTTAGGGAGACTAGCGGGGACCACCGGGGAGCTGTTTTTT.

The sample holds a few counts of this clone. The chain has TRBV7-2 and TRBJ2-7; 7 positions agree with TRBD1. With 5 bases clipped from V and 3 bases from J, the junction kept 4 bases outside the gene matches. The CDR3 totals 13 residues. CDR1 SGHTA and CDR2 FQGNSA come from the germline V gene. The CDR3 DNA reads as TGTGCCAGCAGCCGTAACAGGGGCTACGAGCAGTACTTC. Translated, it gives CASSRNRGYEQYF.